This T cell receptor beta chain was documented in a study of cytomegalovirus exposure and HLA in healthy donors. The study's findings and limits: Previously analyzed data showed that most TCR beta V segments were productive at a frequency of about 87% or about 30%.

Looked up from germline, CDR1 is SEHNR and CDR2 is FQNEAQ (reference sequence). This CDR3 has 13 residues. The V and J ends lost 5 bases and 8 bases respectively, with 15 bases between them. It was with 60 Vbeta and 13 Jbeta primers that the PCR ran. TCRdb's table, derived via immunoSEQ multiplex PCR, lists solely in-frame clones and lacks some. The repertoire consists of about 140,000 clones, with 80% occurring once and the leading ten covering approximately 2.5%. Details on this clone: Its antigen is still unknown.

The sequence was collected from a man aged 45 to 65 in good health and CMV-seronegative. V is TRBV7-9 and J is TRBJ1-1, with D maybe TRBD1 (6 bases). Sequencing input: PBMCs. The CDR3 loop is CASSQKAQGEAFF. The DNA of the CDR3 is TGTGCCAGCAGCCAAAAAGCCCAGGGGGAAGCTTTCTTT.